The 14 T cell receptor beta chains given below trace back to one sample, sequenced in a study of T cell responses to AZD1222 COVID-19 vaccine (TCRdb year 2021). The time point label, read with the paper, signifies: about 28 days (+/-7) after the second vaccine dose. The method behind the library was the immunoSEQ multiplex PCR assay. Not all clones reach the TCRdb copy of this immuneACCESS table, which keeps in-frame sequences only. Checked studies attribute under half of the gap to unresolved V genes and leave the rest unexplained. Recorded for this sample are around 80,000 clones; 70% to 90% of them occurred a single time. The ten largest clonotypes hold about 10% of the sample. Material: peripheral blood, obtained 28 days after the second AZD1222 dose. The receptor set was obtained from an adult who received the AZD1222 COVID-19 vaccine.

This clone showed up just once. The chain joins TRBV28 to TRBJ2-3; unclear D gene. Trimming took 7 bases from V and 7 from J, leaving 9 bases between them. CDR1 is MDHEN, CDR2 SYDVKM, per germline. The CDR3 is 11 amino acids. The CDR3 is CASTGYYTQYF. The CDR3 DNA reads as TGTGCCAGCACCGGCTACTATACGCAGTATTTT.

This sequence joins TRBV7-2 and TRBJ2-3; possibly TRBD1 for D (6 bases). The CDR3 loop spans 15 amino acids. Per the germline V gene, CDR1 is SGHTA and CDR2 is FQGNSA. V gave up 0 bases and J gave up 0 bases, with 7 bases separating them. DNA for the CDR3: TGTGCCAGCAGCTTAGCGGGACAAAGCACAGATACGCAGTATTTT. Translated, it gives CASSLAGQSTDTQYF.

DNA of the CDR3: TGTGCCAGCAAAGGGGGGAGGGCTGAAGCTTTCTTT. It codes for CASKGGRAEAFF. The chain carries TRBV28 and TRBJ1-1, with D possibly being TRBD1 (6 bases). This CDR3 has 12 amino acids. CDR1 is MDHEN, CDR2 SYDVKM, per germline. V gave up 7 bases and J gave up 6 bases, with 12 bases separating them. Variable domain in full (rest from reference TRBV28 and TRBJ1-1): DVKVTQSSRYLVKRTGEKVFLECVQDMDHENMFWYRQDPGLGLRLIYFSYDVKMKEKGDIPEGYSVSREKKERFSLILESASTNQTSMYLCASKGGRAEAFFGQGTRLTVV.

Remarks on this clone: Mismatch with germline at one junction end may stem from a read error. The chain joins TRBV2 to TRBJ2-1; a possible D gene is TRBD1 (6 bases). Germline-derived CDR1 and CDR2 are SNHLY and FYNNEI. This CDR3 has 12 amino acids. The CDR3 region is CASREPQGPQLF. The CDR3 DNA reads as TGTGCCAGCAGGGAACCACAGGGTCCGCAGCTCTTC.

The V gene is TRBV5-4, the J gene TRBJ2-7; 7 bases are shared with TRBD1. Trimming at V came to 4 bases and at J to 0 bases, leaving 10 bases not matched to a gene. The CDR3 is 16 residues long. CDR1 SGHNT and CDR2 YYREEE come from the germline V gene (reference sequence). DNA of the CDR3: TGTGCCAGCAGCACCTGGGACAGCGATAGCTCCTACGAGCAGTACTTC. Translation gives CASSTWDSDSSYEQYF.

The chain is built from TRBV5-1 and TRBJ2-1; possible D gene TRBD1, 5 bases. The germline V gene has CDR1 SGHRS and CDR2 YFSETQ. V lost 1 base to trimming and J lost 8 bases, with 13 bases between them. The length of the CDR3 is 14 residues. Here the CDR3 DNA reads TGCGCCAGCAGCTTGTATCCAGGGATCGATGAGCAGTTCTTC. This sequence encodes CASSLYPGIDEQFF. Using reference TRBV5-1 and TRBJ2-1 for the parts outside the CDR3, the full variable domain is KAGVTQTPRYLIKTRGQQVTLSCSPISGHRSVSWYQQTPGQGLQFLFEYFSETQRNKGNFPGRFSGRQFSNSRSEMNVSTLELGDSALYLCASSLYPGIDEQFFGPGTRLTVL.

The rearrangement joins TRBV19 to TRBJ1-5; TRBD1 is a possible D gene (6 bases). The CDR3 runs to 16 residues. Germline loops: CDR1 LNHDA, CDR2 SQIVND (reference sequence). Trimming removed 6 bases from V and 4 bases from J, with 19 bases in between. CDR3: CASSTTLTGFNQPQHF. The CDR3, as DNA: TGTGCCAGTAGCACCACGCTTACAGGGTTTAATCAGCCCCAGCATTTT.

V and J are TRBV30 and TRBJ2-6, with TRBD1 matching 8 bases. Looked up from germline, CDR1 is GTSNPN and CDR2 is SVGIG (reference sequence). The CDR3 consists of 14 residues. The J segment lost 3 bases and the V segment lost 8 bases, leaving 6 bases of the junction unmatched. CDR3 coding DNA: TGTGCCCACGGGACAGGACATGGGGCCAACGTCCTGACTTTC. Amino acid sequence: CAHGTGHGANVLTF.

This clone was seen more than once but under ten times. This chain joins TRBV19 and TRBJ2-2, with D tentatively TRBD2 (6 bases). CDR3 length: 13 residues. V was pared by 4 bases and J by 6 bases, with 9 bases between. CDR1 LNHDA and CDR2 SQIVND come from the germline V gene (reference sequence). CDR3 nucleotide sequence: TGTGCCAGTAGTACCGCTAGCGCCGGGGAGCTGTTTTTT. Protein sequence: CASSTASAGELFF.

This clone was counted only a few times. The V and J genes are TRBV27 and TRBJ1-6; the D gene is possibly TRBD1 (6 bases). Trimming removed 5 bases at V and 7 bases at J, with 15 bases between. Germline assignment: CDR1 MNHEY and CDR2 SMNVEV (reference sequence). CDR3 length: 15 amino acids. The CDR3 nucleotides are TGTGCCAGCAGTCCCCTTGGACAGACCAATTCACCCCTCCACTTT. It encodes CASSPLGQTNSPLHF.

The table lists this clone with a few counts. The CDR3 coding sequence is TGTGCCAGTAGTCCCCGGGGCTCTGGGGCCAACGTCCTGACTTTC. This translates into CASSPRGSGANVLTF. This chain joins TRBV19 and TRBJ2-6, with TRBD2 as a possible D gene (5 bases). V was pared by 5 bases and J by 0 bases, with 8 bases between. The CDR3 runs to 15 residues. Germline CDR1 is LNHDA and CDR2 is SQIVND (reference sequence).

This chain uses TRBV9 with TRBJ2-3, with D possibly TRBD2 on 5 matching bases. The germline CDR1 and CDR2 sequences are SGDLS and YYNGEE. Trimming took 4 bases from V and 3 from J, leaving 9 bases between them. The CDR3 runs to 13 residues. CDR3 DNA sequence: TGTGCCAGCAGCCTGAGGGAAACAGATACGCAGTATTTT. Translated: CASSLRETDTQYF.

The chain recombines TRBV4-2 with TRBJ2-2, with 8 positions matching TRBD1. The CDR3 contains 15 residues. V lost 4 bases and J lost 1; bases outside the gene matches: 2. Germline values: CDR1 LGHNA, CDR2 YNFKEQ. The CDR3 bases are TGTGCCAGCAGCCCAGGACAGGGGAACACCGGGGAGCTGTTTTTT. Protein product: CASSPGQGNTGELFF.

The J gene is TRBJ1-1, the V gene TRBV30, with 7 bases matching TRBD1. The CDR3 spans 12 residues. V dropped 3 bases and J dropped 6; count of bases not matched to a gene: 4. Germline V gene sequence: CDR1 GTSNPN, CDR2 SVGIG (reference sequence). CDR3 protein: CAWRQGGPEAFF. CDR3 nucleotide sequence: TGTGCCTGGAGGCAGGGGGGCCCTGAAGCTTTCTTT.